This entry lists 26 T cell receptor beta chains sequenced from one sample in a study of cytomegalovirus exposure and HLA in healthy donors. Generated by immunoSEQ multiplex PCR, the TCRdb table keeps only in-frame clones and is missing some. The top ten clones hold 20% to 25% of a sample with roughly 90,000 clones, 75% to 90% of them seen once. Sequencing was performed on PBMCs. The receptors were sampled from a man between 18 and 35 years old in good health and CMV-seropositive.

CDR3 DNA: TGTGCCAGCAACGCGGGACAGGGTAACTATGGCTACACCTTC. This gives the protein CASNAGQGNYGYTF. This chain links TRBV28 with TRBJ1-2, with 9 bases that match TRBD1. Trimming took 7 bases from V and 1 from J; bases not matched to a gene: 4. Germline V gene data show CDR1 as MDHEN and CDR2 as SYDVKM. CDR3 length: 14 amino acids.

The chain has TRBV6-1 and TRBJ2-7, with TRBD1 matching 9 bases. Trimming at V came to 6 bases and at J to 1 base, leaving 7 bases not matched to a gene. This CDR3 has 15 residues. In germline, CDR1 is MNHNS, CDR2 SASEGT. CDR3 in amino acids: CASRPGQGPSYEQYF. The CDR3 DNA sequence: TGTGCCAGCAGGCCGGGACAGGGTCCTTCCTACGAGCAGTACTTC.

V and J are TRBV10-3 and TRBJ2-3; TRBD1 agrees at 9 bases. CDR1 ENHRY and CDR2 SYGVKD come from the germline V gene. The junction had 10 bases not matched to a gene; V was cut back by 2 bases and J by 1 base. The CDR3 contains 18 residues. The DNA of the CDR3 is TGTGCCATCAGTGAGCCGGGACAGGGAAGGGGAGGCACAGATACGCAGTATTTT. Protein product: CAISEPGQGRGGTDTQYF.

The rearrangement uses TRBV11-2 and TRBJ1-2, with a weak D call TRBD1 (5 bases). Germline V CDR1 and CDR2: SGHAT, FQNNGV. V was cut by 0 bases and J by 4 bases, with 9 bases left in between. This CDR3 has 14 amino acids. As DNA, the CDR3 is TGTGCCAGCAGCTTAGAGCAGGGTCTCTATGGCTACACCTTC. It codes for CASSLEQGLYGYTF.

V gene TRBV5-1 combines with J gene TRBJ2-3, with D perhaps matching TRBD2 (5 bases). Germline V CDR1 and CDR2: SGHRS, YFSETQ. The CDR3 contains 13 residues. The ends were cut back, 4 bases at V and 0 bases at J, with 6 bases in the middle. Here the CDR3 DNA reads TGCGCCAGCAGCCCGGGGAGCACAGATACGCAGTATTTT. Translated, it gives CASSPGSTDTQYF.

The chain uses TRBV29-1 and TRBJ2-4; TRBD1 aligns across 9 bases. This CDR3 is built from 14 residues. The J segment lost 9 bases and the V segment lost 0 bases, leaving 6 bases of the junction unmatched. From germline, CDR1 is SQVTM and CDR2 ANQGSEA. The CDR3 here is CSVEDGDRAGIQYF. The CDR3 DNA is TGCAGCGTTGAAGATGGGGACAGGGCCGGCATTCAGTACTTC.

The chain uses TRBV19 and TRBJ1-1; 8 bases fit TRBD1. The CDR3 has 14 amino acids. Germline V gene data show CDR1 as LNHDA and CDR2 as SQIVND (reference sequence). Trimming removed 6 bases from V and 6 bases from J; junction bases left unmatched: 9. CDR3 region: CASSPGRDRPEAFF. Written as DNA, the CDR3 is TGTGCCAGTAGCCCGGGAAGGGACAGGCCTGAAGCTTTCTTT.

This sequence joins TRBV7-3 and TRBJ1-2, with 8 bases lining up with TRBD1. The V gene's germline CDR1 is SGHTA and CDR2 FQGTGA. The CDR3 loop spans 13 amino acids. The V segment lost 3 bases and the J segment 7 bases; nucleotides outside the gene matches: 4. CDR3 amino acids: CASSLTGVFGYTF. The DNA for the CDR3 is TGTGCCAGCAGCTTGACAGGGGTTTTTGGCTACACCTTC.

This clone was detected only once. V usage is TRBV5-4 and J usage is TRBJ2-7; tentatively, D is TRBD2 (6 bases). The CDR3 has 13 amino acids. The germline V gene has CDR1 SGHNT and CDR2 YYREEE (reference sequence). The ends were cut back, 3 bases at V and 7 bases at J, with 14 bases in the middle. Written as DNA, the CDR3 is TGTGCCAGCAGCTCGCCCTTTGGGGGGGAGCAGTACTTC. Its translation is CASSSPFGGEQYF.

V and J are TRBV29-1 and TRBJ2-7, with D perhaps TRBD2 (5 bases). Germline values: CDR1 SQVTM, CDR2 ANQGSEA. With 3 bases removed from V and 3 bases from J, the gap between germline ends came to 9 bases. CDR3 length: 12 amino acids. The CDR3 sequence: CSVETGNYEQYF. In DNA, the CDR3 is TGCAGCGTTGAGACCGGGAACTACGAGCAGTACTTC.

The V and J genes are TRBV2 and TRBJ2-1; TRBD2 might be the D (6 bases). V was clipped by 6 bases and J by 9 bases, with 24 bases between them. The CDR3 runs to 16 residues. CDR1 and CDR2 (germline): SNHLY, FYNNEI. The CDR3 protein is CASRSIAGRVGGEQFF. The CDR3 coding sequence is TGTGCCAGCAGATCCATTGCGGGAAGGGTCGGTGGTGAGCAGTTCTTC. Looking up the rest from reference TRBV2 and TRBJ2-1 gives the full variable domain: EPEVTQTPSHQVTQMGQEVILRCVPISNHLYFYWYRQILGQKVEFLVSFYNNEISEKSEIFDDQFSVERPDGSNFTLKIRSTKLEDSAMYFCASRSIAGRVGGEQFFGPGTRLTVL.

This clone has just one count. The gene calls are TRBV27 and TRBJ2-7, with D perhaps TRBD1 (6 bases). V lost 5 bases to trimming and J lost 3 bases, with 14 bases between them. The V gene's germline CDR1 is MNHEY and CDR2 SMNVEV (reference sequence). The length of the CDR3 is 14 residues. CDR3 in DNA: TGTGCCAGCAGTGTCAGGGGTGGGCTCTACGAGCAGTACTTC. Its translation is CASSVRGGLYEQYF.

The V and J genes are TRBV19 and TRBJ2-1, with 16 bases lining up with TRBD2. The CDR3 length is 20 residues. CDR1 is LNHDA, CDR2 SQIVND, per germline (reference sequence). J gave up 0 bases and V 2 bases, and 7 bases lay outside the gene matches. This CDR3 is CASSIRGTSGRVSSYNEQFF. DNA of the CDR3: TGTGCCAGTAGTATAAGGGGGACTAGCGGGAGGGTTAGCTCCTACAATGAGCAGTTCTTC.

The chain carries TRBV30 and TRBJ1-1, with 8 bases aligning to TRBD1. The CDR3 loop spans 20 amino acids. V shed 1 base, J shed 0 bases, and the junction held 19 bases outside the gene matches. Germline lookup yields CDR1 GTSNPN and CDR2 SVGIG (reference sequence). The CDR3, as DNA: TGTGCCTGGAGTGCTTACTACGCTGAGGGACAGGCAAGCATGAACACTGAAGCTTTCTTT. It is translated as CAWSAYYAEGQASMNTEAFF. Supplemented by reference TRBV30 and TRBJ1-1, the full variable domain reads SQTIHQWPATLVQPVGSPLSLECTVEGTSNPNLYWYRQAAGRGLQLLFYSVGIGQISSEVPQNLSASRPQDRQFILSSKKLLLSDSGFYLCAWSAYYAEGQASMNTEAFFGQGTRLTVV.

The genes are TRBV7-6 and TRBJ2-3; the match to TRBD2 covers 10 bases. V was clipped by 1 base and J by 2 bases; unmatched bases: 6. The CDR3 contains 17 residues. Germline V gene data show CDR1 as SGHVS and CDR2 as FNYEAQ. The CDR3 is CASSLGLAGEATDTQYF. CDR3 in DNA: TGTGCCAGCAGCTTAGGTCTAGCGGGAGAGGCCACAGATACGCAGTATTTT. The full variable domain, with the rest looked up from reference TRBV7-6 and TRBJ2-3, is GAGVSQSPRYKVTKRGQDVALRCDPISGHVSLYWYRQALGQGPEFLTYFNYEAQQDKSGLPNDRFSAERPEGSISTLTIQRTEQRDSAMYRCASSLGLAGEATDTQYFGPGTRLTVL.

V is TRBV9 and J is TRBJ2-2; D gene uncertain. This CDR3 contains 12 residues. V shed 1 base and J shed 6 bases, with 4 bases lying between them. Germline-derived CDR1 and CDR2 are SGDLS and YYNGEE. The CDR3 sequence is CASSVYSGELFF. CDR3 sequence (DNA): TGTGCCAGCAGCGTATATTCCGGGGAGCTGTTTTTT.

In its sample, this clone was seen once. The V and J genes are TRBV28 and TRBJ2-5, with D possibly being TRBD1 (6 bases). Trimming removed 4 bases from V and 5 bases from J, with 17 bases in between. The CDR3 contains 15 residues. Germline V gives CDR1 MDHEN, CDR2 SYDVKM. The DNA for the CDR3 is TGTGCCAGCAGTTCACTACAGGGAATAGGGGAGACCCAGTACTTC. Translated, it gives CASSSLQGIGETQYF.

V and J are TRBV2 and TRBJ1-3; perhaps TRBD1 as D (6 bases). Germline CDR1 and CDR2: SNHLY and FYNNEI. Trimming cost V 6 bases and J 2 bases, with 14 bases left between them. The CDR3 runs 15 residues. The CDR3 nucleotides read TGTGCCAGCAGGCCCGGGGGGGCAACTGGAAACACCATATATTTT. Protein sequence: CASRPGGATGNTIYF.

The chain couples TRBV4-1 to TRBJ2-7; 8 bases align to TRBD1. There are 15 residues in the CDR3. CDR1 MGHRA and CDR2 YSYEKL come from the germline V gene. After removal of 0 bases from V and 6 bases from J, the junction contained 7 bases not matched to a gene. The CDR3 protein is CASSQESTGDGEQYF. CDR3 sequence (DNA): TGCGCCAGCAGCCAAGAATCGACAGGGGATGGCGAGCAGTACTTC.

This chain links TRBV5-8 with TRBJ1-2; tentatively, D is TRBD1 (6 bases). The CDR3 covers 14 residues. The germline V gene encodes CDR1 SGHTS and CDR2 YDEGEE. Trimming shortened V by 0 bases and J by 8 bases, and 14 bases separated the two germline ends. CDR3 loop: CASSLDRDLGGYTF. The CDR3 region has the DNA TGTGCCAGCAGCTTGGACAGGGACCTAGGGGGCTACACCTTC.

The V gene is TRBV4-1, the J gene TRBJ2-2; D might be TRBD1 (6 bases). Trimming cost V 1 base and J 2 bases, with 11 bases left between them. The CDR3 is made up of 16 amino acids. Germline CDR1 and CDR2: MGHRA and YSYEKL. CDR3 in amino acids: CASSQAPRGNTGELFF. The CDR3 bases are TGCGCCAGCAGCCAAGCCCCCAGGGGAAACACCGGGGAGCTGTTTTTT.

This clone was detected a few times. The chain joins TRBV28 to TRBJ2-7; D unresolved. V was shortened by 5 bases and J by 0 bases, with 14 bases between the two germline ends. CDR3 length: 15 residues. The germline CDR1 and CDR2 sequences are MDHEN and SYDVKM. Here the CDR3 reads CASSPPLWSSYEQYF. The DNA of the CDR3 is TGTGCCAGCAGTCCCCCACTCTGGAGCTCCTACGAGCAGTACTTC.

The CDR3 spells CASSEIQGGYEQFF. Here the CDR3 DNA reads TGTGCCAGCAGCGAAATCCAAGGGGGATATGAGCAGTTCTTC. The gene calls are TRBV7-9 and TRBJ2-1; a weak D match, TRBD1 (6 bases). The V and J ends lost 5 bases and 8 bases respectively, with 16 bases between them. This CDR3 region has 14 residues. Germline-derived CDR1 and CDR2 are SEHNR and FQNEAQ (reference sequence).

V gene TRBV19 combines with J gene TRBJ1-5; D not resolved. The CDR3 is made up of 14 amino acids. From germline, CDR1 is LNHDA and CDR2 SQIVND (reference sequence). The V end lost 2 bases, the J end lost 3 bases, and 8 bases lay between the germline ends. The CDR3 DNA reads TGTGCCAGTAGTATAAGAGGTGTCAATCAGCCCCAGCATTTT. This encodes CASSIRGVNQPQHF.

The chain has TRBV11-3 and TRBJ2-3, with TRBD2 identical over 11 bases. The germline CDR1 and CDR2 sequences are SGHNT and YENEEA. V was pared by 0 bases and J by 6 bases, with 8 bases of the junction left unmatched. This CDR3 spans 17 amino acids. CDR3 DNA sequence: TGTGCCAGCAGCTTAGATGGCTCTAGCGGGGGGCAGGATACGCAGTATTTT. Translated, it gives CASSLDGSSGGQDTQYF.

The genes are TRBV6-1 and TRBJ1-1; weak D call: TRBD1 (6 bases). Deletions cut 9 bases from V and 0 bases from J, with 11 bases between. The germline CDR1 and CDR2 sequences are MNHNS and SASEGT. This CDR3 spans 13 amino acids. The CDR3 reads CASQGWMNTEAFF. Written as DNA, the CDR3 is TGTGCCAGTCAGGGGTGGATGAACACTGAAGCTTTCTTT.